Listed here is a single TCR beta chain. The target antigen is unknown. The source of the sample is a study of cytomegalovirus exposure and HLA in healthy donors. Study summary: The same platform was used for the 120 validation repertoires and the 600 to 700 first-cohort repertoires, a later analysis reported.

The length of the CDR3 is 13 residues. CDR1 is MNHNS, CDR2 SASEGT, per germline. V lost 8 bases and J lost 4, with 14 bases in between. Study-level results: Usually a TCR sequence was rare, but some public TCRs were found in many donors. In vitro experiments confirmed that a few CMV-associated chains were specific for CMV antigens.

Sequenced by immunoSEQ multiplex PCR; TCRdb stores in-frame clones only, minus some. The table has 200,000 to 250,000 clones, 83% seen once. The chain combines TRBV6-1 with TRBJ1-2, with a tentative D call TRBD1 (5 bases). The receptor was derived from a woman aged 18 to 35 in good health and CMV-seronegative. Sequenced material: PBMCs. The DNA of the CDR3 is TGTGCCAGCCGTCCCGGGGGACTCTATGGCTACACCTTC. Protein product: CASRPGGLYGYTF.